This T cell receptor (beta chain) was captured in a study of blood T cells in healthy people across ages. The second PCR ran about 6 to 11 cycles with a sample-barcoded 5' primer and J-beta primers. CDR3-containing paired-end reads numbering at least 2.5 million came from each sample. One entry per CDR3 protein results from TCRdb running MiXCR on the 5' RACE reads. The sample records about 1,600,000 distinct CDR3 sequences, approximately 42% being singletons. V lost 4 bases to trimming and J lost 13 bases, with 17 bases between them. The CDR3 is 13 residues long. Peripheral blood was drawn, approximately 9.5 milliliters per donor.

This sequence joins TRBV12-3 or TRBV12-4 and TRBJ2-1; D may be TRBD2 (6 bases). The sequence derives from a woman in her late teens or twenties in good health. The sequencing sample was made of blood. The DNA for the CDR3 is TGTGCCAGCAGTTATTTGGGGGAGGAGACCCAGTTCTTC. This translates into CASSYLGEETQFF.